This entry lists 30 T cell receptor beta chains sequenced from one sample in a study of blood T cell repertoires in COVID-19. Assay used: immunoSEQ multiplex PCR; TCRdb lists only in-frame clones, some missing. In the table there are about 33,000 clones, around 90% of which are singletons. Sequencing was done on a sample of peripheral blood. The origin of the receptors is a human donor in a cohort sampled during active COVID-19.

This chain links TRBV3-1 (or the pseudogene TRBV3-2) with TRBJ2-2, with TRBD1 matching over 8 bases. Germline trimming cut 4 bases from V and 1 base from J; bases unmatched to any gene: 8. The CDR3 sequence is 17 residues long. Germline V gene lookup returns CDR1 LGHDT and CDR2 YNNKEL (reference sequence). The CDR3 DNA is TGTGCCAGCAGCCCGTGGAAAGGACAGGGGAACACCGGGGAGCTGTTTTTT. It is translated as CASSPWKGQGNTGELFF.

This clone was found once. The chain carries TRBV5-1 and TRBJ1-6; the D gene is possibly TRBD1 (6 bases). V was pared by 4 bases and J by 10 bases, with 9 bases between. Germline-derived CDR1 and CDR2 are SGHRS and YFSETQ. This CDR3 is built from 12 residues. CDR3 DNA: TGCGCCAGCAGCCTTAGGGGGTCACCCCTCCACTTT. Translation gives CASSLRGSPLHF.

CDR3: CASSGETGPGNNEQFF. The CDR3 nucleotides are TGTGCCAGCAGCGGGGAGACAGGACCGGGAAACAATGAGCAGTTCTTC. The rearrangement joins TRBV13 to TRBJ2-1; a possible D gene is TRBD1 (6 bases). The germline gives CDR1 PRHDT, CDR2 FYEKMQ (reference sequence). Trimming stripped 5 bases from V and 5 bases from J, with 19 bases between. This CDR3 comprises 16 residues.

This CDR3 is CATSETGTTIQYF. The CDR3 DNA reads as TGTGCCACCAGTGAAACCGGGACTACAATTCAGTACTTC. V is TRBV24-1 and J is TRBJ2-4; 7 bases are a match to TRBD2. Unmatched junction bases numbered 6, after V lost 4 bases and J lost 10 bases. CDR1 is KGHDR, CDR2 SFDVKD, per germline. The CDR3 sequence is 13 residues long.

The V and J genes are TRBV6-2 or TRBV6-3 and TRBJ2-7; TRBD2 aligns across 14 bases. Germline CDR1 reads MNHEY; CDR2 reads SVGEGT. CDR3 size: 17 residues. V was clipped by 2 bases and J by 3 bases; unmatched bases: 6. CDR3 coding DNA: TGTGCCAGCAGTTACGGGGGACTAGCGGGAGTAAACTACGAGCAGTACTTC. Residues: CASSYGGLAGVNYEQYF.

V usage is TRBV6-5 and J usage is TRBJ2-5; 7 nucleotides line up with TRBD1. The J call is in doubt because the DNA end fits TRBJ2-7 better. Looked up from germline, CDR1 is MNHEY and CDR2 is SVGAGI. The CDR3 is 14 amino acids. The CDR3 reads CASRRSTGTYEQYF. The DNA for the CDR3 is TGTGCCAGCAGAAGGTCGACAGGGACCTACGAGCAGTACTTC.

This clone has more than one count but fewer than ten. The rearrangement uses TRBV5-6 and TRBJ2-1; the D gene is possibly TRBD2 (6 bases). Germline V lookup: CDR1 SGHDT, CDR2 YYEEEE. The CDR3 sequence is 13 residues long. V shed 2 bases and J shed 5 bases, with 8 bases lying between them. The CDR3 DNA follows: TGTGCCAGCAGCTTAGGCGGGGACAATGAGCAGTTCTTC. The encoded protein is CASSLGGDNEQFF.

The gene calls are TRBV29-1 and TRBJ2-7, with TRBD1 matching 7 bases. The CDR3 contains 15 residues. Germline V gene sequence: CDR1 SQVTM, CDR2 ANQGSEA. V lost 0 bases to trimming and J lost 2 bases; unmatched junction nucleotides: 7. The CDR3 is CSVEDFGTAPYEQYF. The CDR3 DNA follows: TGCAGCGTTGAAGATTTTGGGACAGCCCCCTACGAGCAGTACTTC.

V and J are TRBV7-2 and TRBJ2-7; D possibly corresponds to TRBD1 (9 bases). V was clipped by 5 bases and J by 6 bases, with 20 bases between them. CDR1 is SGHTA, CDR2 FQGNSA, per germline. CDR3 length: 15 residues. For the CDR3, the DNA is TGTGCCAGCAGCCGGGGGGGACAGGGTCTACGCGAGCAGTACTTC. As protein: CASSRGGQGLREQYF.

V is TRBV27 and J is TRBJ1-1; D not resolved. V was clipped by 6 bases and J by 0 bases, with 8 bases between them. The CDR3 length is 13 residues. Germline-derived CDR1 and CDR2 are MNHEY and SMNVEV (reference sequence). The CDR3 region is CASRGGVNTEAFF. CDR3 DNA sequence: TGTGCCAGCAGGGGCGGGGTGAACACTGAAGCTTTCTTT.

The V call is TRBV6-5, the J call TRBJ2-3; no clear D gene. The CDR3 has 11 amino acids. Germline CDR1 reads MNHEY; CDR2 reads SVGAGI. Trimming removed 6 bases at V and 3 bases at J, with 4 bases between. CDR3 in DNA: TGTGCCAGCAGACGGACAGATACGCAGTATTTT. Translating gives CASRRTDTQYF.

This clone was found a few times. The gene calls are TRBV27 and TRBJ2-1, with 13 nucleotides matching TRBD2. Per the germline V gene, CDR1 is MNHEY and CDR2 is SMNVEV (reference sequence). The CDR3 runs to 17 residues. Unmatched junction bases numbered 11, after V lost 3 bases and J lost 9 bases. The CDR3 spells CASSFRLGTSGNSEQFF. The CDR3 nucleotides are TGTGCCAGCAGTTTCCGGTTAGGGACTAGCGGGAATTCTGAGCAGTTCTTC.

V is TRBV3-1 (or the pseudogene TRBV3-2) and J is TRBJ1-1, with TRBD1 as a possible D gene (5 bases). Trimming shortened V by 8 bases and J by 5 bases, and 12 bases separated the two germline ends. Germline V gene data show CDR1 as LGHDT and CDR2 as YNNKEL (reference sequence). The CDR3 is 12 amino acids. CDR3 protein: CASESQATEAFF. As DNA, the CDR3 is TGTGCCAGCGAATCACAGGCTACTGAAGCTTTCTTT.

The chain couples TRBV11-3 to TRBJ2-7; the D gene is possibly TRBD2 (5 bases). The length of the CDR3 is 14 residues. Trimming pared 5 bases from V and 6 bases from J, leaving 17 bases between. The germline CDR1 and CDR2 sequences are SGHNT and YENEEA. CDR3 in DNA: TGTGCCAGCAGCAGAGACACGACTGGGAGCGAGCAGTACTTC. Translated: CASSRDTTGSEQYF.

This chain links TRBV4-2 with TRBJ2-3; 8 positions agree with TRBD2. The trim removed 1 base at V and 3 bases at J, leaving 6 bases unmatched. In germline, CDR1 is LGHNA, CDR2 YNFKEQ. The CDR3 spans 16 residues. DNA for the CDR3: TGTGCCAGCAGCCAAGCCAGCGGGAGAGGTACAGATACGCAGTATTTT. Amino acid sequence: CASSQASGRGTDTQYF.

V usage is TRBV11-3 and J usage is TRBJ2-1; 10 nucleotides line up with TRBD2. V was clipped by 5 bases and J by 7 bases; unmatched bases: 5. Germline CDR1 is SGHNT and CDR2 is YENEEA. This CDR3 region has 14 residues. For the CDR3, the DNA is TGTGCCAGCAGCGAGAGCGGGGGGGCTAATGAGCAGTTCTTC. This sequence encodes CASSESGGANEQFF.

This sequence joins TRBV6-5 and TRBJ2-7; a weak D match, TRBD2 (5 bases). Germline V CDR1 and CDR2: MNHEY, SVGAGI. Trimming took off 9 bases at V and 7 bases at J, with 13 bases between the two ends. This CDR3 region has 11 residues. CDR3 loop: CASEDFGEQYF. The CDR3 DNA is TGTGCCAGTGAGGACTTTGGGGAGCAGTACTTC.

The chain links TRBV11-2 to TRBJ2-3; the match to TRBD1 covers 11 bases. The germline V gene has CDR1 SGHAT and CDR2 FQNNGV. V was pared by 2 bases and J by 4 bases, with 2 bases of the junction left unmatched. This CDR3 comprises 15 residues. The CDR3 DNA reads as TGTGCCAGCAGCTTAAGGGACAGGGGGGCAGATACGCAGTATTTT. It encodes CASSLRDRGADTQYF.

The J gene is TRBJ2-3, the V gene TRBV20-1; 8 positions match TRBD1. CDR1 is DFQATT and CDR2 is SNEGSKA in the germline V gene (reference sequence). The CDR3 spans 15 residues. V dropped 3 bases and J dropped 2; count of bases not matched to a gene: 7. This chain's CDR3 is CSASRTGIFTDTQYF. Here the CDR3 DNA reads TGCAGTGCTAGTCGGACAGGGATATTCACAGATACGCAGTATTTT.

V is TRBV11-2 and J is TRBJ2-2; D is unclear. The length of the CDR3 is 13 residues. V was shortened by 6 bases and J by 5 bases, with 10 bases between the two germline ends. Germline CDR1 SGHAT, CDR2 FQNNGV. The CDR3: CASSFARTGELFF. The CDR3 coding sequence is TGTGCCAGCAGTTTCGCGCGGACCGGGGAGCTGTTTTTT.

The chain carries TRBV6-5 and TRBJ1-1, with D hard to call. V shed 6 bases and J shed 0 bases, with 11 bases lying between them. This CDR3 has 14 residues. Per the germline V gene, CDR1 is MNHEY and CDR2 is SVGAGI. The CDR3 bases are TGTGCCAGCAGCGCGGAAGGCATGAACACTGAAGCTTTCTTT. It specifies CASSAEGMNTEAFF.

The J gene is TRBJ2-6, the V gene TRBV4-1; 7 nucleotides align to TRBD2. The CDR3 sequence is 19 residues long. Per the germline V gene, CDR1 is MGHRA and CDR2 is YSYEKL. Trimming cost V 2 bases and J 2 bases; bases outside gene matches: 12. The CDR3 DNA sequence: TGCGCCAGCAGCCAAAGGACGCGGGAGCACGGGGCTGGGGCCAACGTCCTGACTTTC. It encodes CASSQRTREHGAGANVLTF.

As regards this clone: Other DNA variants within this sample encode the same CDR3. The J gene is TRBJ1-6, the V gene TRBV7-2; tentative D call: TRBD1 (5 bases). Germline lookup yields CDR1 SGHTA and CDR2 FQGNSA. This CDR3 is built from 15 residues. Trimming left V 0 bases short and J 10 bases short, with 13 bases between. The CDR3 protein is CASSLALGEGSPLHF. CDR3 sequence (DNA): TGTGCCAGCAGCTTAGCTCTAGGGGAGGGCTCACCCCTCCACTTT.

This clone showed up just a few times. The genes are TRBV2 and TRBJ2-7, with 7 nucleotides matching TRBD2. Germline CDR1 reads SNHLY; CDR2 reads FYNNEI. Trimming removed 6 bases from V and 0 bases from J; junction bases left unmatched: 2. CDR3 size: 13 residues. The CDR3 spells CASRREFSYEQYF. CDR3 in DNA: TGTGCCAGCAGGCGGGAGTTCTCCTACGAGCAGTACTTC.

The CDR3, as DNA: TGTGCCAGCAGTTTATGGACTAGCGGGGAAGATACGCAGTATTTT. This translates into CASSLWTSGEDTQYF. V and J are TRBV27 and TRBJ2-3; 12 bases agree with TRBD2. The CDR3 is 15 residues long. J lost 5 bases, V lost 1 base, and 1 base had no gene match. Germline CDR1 MNHEY, CDR2 SMNVEV (reference sequence).

In its sample, this clone was seen a few times. V is TRBV6-5 and J is TRBJ1-5; possibly TRBD1 for D (5 bases). Germline V CDR1 and CDR2: MNHEY, SVGAGI. This CDR3 has 13 amino acids. Trimming removed 6 bases at V and 11 bases at J, with 17 bases between. The CDR3 sequence: CASRRDGGSTQHF. CDR3 DNA: TGTGCCAGCAGACGGGACGGGGGTTCGACCCAGCATTTT.

This chain links TRBV9 with TRBJ1-3; no clear D. The CDR3 is 15 residues long. Germline CDR1 SGDLS, CDR2 YYNGEE. V was clipped by 4 bases and J by 2 bases, with 13 bases between them. CDR3 DNA sequence: TGTGCCAGCAGCCCCCGGCCCGGGGCTGGAAACACCATATATTTT. Translation: CASSPRPGAGNTIYF.

The chain recombines TRBV4-1 with TRBJ1-2; perhaps TRBD1 as D (6 bases). The CDR3 runs to 14 residues. Germline CDR1 MGHRA, CDR2 YSYEKL. The V end lost 4 bases, the J end lost 4 bases, and 13 bases lay between the germline ends. For the CDR3, the DNA is TGCGCCAGCAGCCTAAACAGGGTAAGCTATGGCTACACCTTC. As protein: CASSLNRVSYGYTF.

The chain is built from TRBV25-1 and TRBJ1-5; TRBD1 agrees at 9 bases. Germline values: CDR1 MGHDK, CDR2 SYGVNS. This CDR3 is 15 amino acids long. The V and J ends lost 4 bases and 6 bases, in that order; junction bases with no gene match: 7. The CDR3 region has the DNA TGTGCCAGCAGTGCCCGGGACAGGGATTTTCAGCCCCAGCATTTT. As protein: CASSARDRDFQPQHF.

The genes are TRBV28 and TRBJ2-3; possible D gene TRBD2, 6 bases. The germline gives CDR1 MDHEN, CDR2 SYDVKM. The length of the CDR3 is 12 residues. V lost 7 bases and J 9 bases, leaving 14 bases between the germline ends. CDR3 nucleotide sequence: TGTGCCAGCAAACCCGGGACTTTAACGCAGTATTTT. Translating it yields CASKPGTLTQYF.